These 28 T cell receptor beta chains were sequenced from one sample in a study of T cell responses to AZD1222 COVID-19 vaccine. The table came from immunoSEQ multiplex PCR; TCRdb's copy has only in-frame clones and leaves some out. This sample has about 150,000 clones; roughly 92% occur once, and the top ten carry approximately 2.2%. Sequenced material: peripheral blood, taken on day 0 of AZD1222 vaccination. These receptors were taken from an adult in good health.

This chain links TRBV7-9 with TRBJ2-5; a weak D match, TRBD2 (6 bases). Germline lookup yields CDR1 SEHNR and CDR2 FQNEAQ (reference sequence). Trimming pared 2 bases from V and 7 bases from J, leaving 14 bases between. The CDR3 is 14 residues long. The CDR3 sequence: CASSLSRLDGTQYF. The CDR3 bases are TGTGCCAGCAGCTTAAGTCGACTAGATGGGACCCAGTACTTC.

The CDR3 DNA reads as TGTGCCGGCCGTGGGCAAAGGAACACTGAAGCTTTCTTT. Residues: CAGRGQRNTEAFF. The J gene is TRBJ1-1, the V gene TRBV28; D remains ambiguous. Germline CDR1 reads MDHEN; CDR2 reads SYDVKM. The CDR3 is 13 residues long. Deletions cut 11 bases from V and 1 base from J, with 14 bases between.

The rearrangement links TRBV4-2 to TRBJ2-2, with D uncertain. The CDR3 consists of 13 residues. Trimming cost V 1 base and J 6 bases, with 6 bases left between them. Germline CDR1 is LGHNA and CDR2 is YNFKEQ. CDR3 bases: TGTGCCAGCAGCCAAGCAAGATCCGGGGAGCTGTTTTTT. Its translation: CASSQARSGELFF.

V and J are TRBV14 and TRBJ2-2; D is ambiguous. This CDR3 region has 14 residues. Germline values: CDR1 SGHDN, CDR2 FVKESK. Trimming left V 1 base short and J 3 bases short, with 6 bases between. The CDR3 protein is CASSQVRYTGELFF. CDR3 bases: TGTGCCAGCAGCCAAGTTAGGTACACCGGGGAGCTGTTTTTT. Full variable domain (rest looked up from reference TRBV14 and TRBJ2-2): EAGVTQFPSHSVIEKGQTVTLRCDPISGHDNLYWYRRVMGKEIKFLLHFVKESKQDESGMPNNRFLAERTGGTYSTLKVQPAELEDSGVYFCASSQVRYTGELFFGEGSRLTVL.

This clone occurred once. The CDR3, as DNA: TGCGCCAGCAGCTTTGCGCAGGGGTCGACCGGGGAGCTGTTTTTT. Translating gives CASSFAQGSTGELFF. This chain joins TRBV5-1 and TRBJ2-2; a weak D match, TRBD1 (6 bases). V was clipped by 2 bases and J by 5 bases, with 13 bases between them. The length of the CDR3 is 15 residues. Germline CDR1 and CDR2: SGHRS and YFSETQ.

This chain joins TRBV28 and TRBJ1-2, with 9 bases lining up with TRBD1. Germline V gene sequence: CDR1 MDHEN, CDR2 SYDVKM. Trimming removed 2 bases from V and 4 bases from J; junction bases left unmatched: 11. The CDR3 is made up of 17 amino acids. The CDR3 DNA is TGTGCCAGCAGTTTAGCCGAACAGGGGGCCGCAGGCTATGGCTACACCTTC. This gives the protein CASSLAEQGAAGYGYTF.

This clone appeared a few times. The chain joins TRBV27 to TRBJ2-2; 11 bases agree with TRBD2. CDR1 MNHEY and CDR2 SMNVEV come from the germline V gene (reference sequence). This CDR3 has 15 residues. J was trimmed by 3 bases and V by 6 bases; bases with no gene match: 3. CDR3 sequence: CASRLAGADTGELFF. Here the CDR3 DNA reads TGTGCCAGCAGACTAGCGGGAGCGGACACCGGGGAGCTGTTTTTT.

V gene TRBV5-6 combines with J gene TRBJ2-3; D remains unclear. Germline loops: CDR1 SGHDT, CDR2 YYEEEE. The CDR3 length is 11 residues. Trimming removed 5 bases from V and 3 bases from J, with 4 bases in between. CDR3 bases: TGTGCCAGCAGTAGAACAGATACGCAGTATTTT. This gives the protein CASSRTDTQYF.

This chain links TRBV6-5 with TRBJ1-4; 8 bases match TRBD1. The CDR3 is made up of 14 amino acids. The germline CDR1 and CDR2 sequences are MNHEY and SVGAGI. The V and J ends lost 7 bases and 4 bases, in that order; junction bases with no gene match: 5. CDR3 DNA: TGTGCCAGCACTAACAGGGGGGGTAATGAAAAACTGTTTTTT. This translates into CASTNRGGNEKLFF.

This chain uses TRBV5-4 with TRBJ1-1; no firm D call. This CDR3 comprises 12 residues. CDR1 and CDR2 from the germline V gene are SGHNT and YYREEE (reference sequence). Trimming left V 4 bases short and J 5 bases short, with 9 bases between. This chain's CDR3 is CASSPGGTEAFF. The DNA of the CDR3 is TGTGCCAGCAGCCCCGGTGGGACTGAAGCTTTCTTT.

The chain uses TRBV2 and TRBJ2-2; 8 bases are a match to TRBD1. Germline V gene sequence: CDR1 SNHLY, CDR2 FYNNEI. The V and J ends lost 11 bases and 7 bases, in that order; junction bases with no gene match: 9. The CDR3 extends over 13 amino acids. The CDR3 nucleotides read TGTGCCGCAGTCAGGGGGCTTGGCGGGGAGCTGTTTTTT. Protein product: CAAVRGLGGELFF.

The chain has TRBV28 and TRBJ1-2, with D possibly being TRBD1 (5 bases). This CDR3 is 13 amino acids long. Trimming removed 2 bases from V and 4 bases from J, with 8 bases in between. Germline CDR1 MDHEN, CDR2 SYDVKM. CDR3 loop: CASSLRGLYGYTF. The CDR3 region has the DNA TGTGCCAGCAGTTTAAGGGGTCTCTATGGCTACACCTTC.

The CDR3 region has the DNA TGCGCCAGCAGCTTGGCAGGGGGCGCGAATAATGAAAAACTGTTTTTT. It is translated as CASSLAGGANNEKLFF. The chain joins TRBV5-1 to TRBJ1-4, with 8 bases identical to TRBD1. The CDR3 totals 16 residues. J gave up 4 bases and V 0 bases, and 5 bases lay outside the gene matches. CDR1 is SGHRS, CDR2 YFSETQ, per germline.

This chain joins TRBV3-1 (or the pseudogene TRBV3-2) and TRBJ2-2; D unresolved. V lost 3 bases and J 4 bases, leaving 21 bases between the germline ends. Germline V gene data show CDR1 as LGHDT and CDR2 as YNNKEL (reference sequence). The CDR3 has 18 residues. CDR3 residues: CASSHTPWQAAVTGELFF. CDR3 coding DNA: TGTGCCAGCAGCCACACCCCGTGGCAGGCGGCGGTCACCGGGGAGCTGTTTTTT.

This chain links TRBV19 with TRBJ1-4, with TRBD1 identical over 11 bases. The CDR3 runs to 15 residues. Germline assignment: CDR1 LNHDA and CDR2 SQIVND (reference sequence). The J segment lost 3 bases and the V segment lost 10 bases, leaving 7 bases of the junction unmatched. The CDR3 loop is CATIGQGASNEKLFF. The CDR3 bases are TGTGCCACCATTGGACAGGGGGCGTCTAATGAAAAACTGTTTTTT.

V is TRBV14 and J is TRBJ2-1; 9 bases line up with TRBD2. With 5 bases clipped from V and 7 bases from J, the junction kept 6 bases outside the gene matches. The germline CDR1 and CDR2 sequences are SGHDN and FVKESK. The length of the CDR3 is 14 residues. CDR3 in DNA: TGTGCCAGCAGCTCCGCGGGGGGGTGGAATGAGCAGTTCTTC. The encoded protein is CASSSAGGWNEQFF.

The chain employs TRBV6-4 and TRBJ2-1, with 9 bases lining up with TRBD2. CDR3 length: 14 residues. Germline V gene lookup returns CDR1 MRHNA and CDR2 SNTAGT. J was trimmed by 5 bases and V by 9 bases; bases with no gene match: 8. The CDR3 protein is CARALAGANNEQFF. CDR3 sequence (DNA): TGTGCCAGAGCTTTAGCGGGAGCTAACAATGAGCAGTTCTTC.

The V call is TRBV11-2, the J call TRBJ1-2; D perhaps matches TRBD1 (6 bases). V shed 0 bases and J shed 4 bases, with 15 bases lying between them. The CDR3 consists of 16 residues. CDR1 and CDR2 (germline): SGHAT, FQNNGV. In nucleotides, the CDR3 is TGTGCCAGCAGCTTAGATGGGGGGGCAGGTGTCTATGGCTACACCTTC. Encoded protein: CASSLDGGAGVYGYTF.

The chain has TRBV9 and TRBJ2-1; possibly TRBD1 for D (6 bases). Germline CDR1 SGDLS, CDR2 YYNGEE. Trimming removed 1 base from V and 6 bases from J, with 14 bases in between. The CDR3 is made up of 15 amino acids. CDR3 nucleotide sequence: TGTGCCAGCAGCGTAAACAGGGAAAACGGCAATGAGCAGTTCTTC. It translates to CASSVNRENGNEQFF.

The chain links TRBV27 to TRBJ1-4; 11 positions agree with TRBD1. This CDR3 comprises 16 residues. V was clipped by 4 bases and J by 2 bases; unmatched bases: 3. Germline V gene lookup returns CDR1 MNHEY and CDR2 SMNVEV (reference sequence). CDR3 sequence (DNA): TGTGCCAGCAGTTCCCGGGACAGGGGGACTAATGAAAAACTGTTTTTT. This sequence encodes CASSSRDRGTNEKLFF.

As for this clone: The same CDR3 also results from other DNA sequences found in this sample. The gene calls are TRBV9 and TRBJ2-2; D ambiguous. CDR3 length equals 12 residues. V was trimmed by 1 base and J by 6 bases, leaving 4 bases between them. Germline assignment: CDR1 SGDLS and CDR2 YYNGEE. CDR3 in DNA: TGTGCCAGCAGCGTATGGGCCGGGGAGCTGTTTTTT. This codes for CASSVWAGELFF.

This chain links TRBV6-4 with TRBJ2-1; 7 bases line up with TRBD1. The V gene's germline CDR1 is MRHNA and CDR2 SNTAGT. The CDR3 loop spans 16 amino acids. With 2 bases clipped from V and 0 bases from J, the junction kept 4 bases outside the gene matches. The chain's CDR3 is CASSDTAGGSYNEQFF. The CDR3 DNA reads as TGTGCCAGCAGTGACACGGCAGGGGGCTCCTACAATGAGCAGTTCTTC.

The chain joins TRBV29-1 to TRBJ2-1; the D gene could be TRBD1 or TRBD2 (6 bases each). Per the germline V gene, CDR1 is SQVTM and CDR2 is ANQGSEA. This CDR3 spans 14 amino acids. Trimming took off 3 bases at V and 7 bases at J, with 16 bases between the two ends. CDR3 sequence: CSVERGDSANEQFF. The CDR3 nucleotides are TGCAGCGTTGAGAGGGGGGACTCTGCGAATGAGCAGTTCTTC.

CDR3 region: CASSGPGGRYSYNEQFF. CDR3 coding DNA: TGTGCCAGCAGCGGACCAGGAGGGCGGTATAGCTACAATGAGCAGTTCTTC. V and J are TRBV9 and TRBJ2-1; TRBD2 is a possible D gene (6 bases). Germline loops: CDR1 SGDLS, CDR2 YYNGEE. The CDR3 runs 17 residues. V was clipped by 3 bases and J by 3 bases, with 19 bases between them.

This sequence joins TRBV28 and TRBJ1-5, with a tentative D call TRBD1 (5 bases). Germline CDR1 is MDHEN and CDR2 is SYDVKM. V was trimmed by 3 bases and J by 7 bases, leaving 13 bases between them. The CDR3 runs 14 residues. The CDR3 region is CASSLRGASQPQHF. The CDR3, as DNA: TGTGCCAGCAGTTTGAGAGGGGCCAGCCAGCCCCAGCATTTT.

For the CDR3, the DNA is TGTGCCAGCAGCTATACAGGGGGCGACTATGGCTACACCTTC. Translated: CASSYTGGDYGYTF. The V call is TRBV3-1 (or the pseudogene TRBV3-2), the J call TRBJ1-2, with TRBD1 matching 9 bases. CDR1 LGHDT and CDR2 YNNKEL come from the germline V gene (reference sequence). The CDR3 covers 14 residues. V lost 5 bases to trimming and J lost 3 bases; unmatched junction nucleotides: 4.

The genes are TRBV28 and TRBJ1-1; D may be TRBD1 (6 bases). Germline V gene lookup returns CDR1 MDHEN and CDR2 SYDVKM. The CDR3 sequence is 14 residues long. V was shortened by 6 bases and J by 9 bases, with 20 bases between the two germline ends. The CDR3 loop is CASSHTRDTRQAFF. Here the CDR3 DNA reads TGTGCCAGCAGCCACACCCGGGACACCCGCCAAGCTTTCTTT.

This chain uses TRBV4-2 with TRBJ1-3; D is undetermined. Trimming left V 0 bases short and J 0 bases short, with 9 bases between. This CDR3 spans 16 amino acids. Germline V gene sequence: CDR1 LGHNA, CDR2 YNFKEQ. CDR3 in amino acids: CASSQDNFSSGNTIYF. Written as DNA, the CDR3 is TGTGCCAGCAGCCAAGATAACTTCAGCTCTGGAAACACCATATATTTT.